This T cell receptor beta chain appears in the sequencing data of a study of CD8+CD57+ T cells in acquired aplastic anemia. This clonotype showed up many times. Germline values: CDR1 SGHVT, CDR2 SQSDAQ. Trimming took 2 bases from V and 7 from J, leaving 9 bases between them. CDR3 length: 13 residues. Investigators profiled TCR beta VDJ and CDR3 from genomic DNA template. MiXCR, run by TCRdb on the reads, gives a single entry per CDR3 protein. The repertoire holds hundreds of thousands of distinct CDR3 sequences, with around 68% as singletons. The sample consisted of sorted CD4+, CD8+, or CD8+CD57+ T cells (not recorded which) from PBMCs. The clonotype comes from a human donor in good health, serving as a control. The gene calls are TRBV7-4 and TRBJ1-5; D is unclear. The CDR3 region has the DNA TGTGCCAGCAGCTTACGAGGTTTCCAGCCCCAGCATTTT. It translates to CASSLRGFQPQHF.